The 27 T cell receptor beta chains listed next were all sequenced from one sample in a study of CD8 T cells in ankylosing spondylitis. Points from the study as a whole: What seemed typical of ankylosing spondylitis blood was a TCR beta motif built from 8 or 9 highly homologous variants.

These receptors lack a known antigen. TCRdb ran MiXCR on the 5' RACE reads and lists one entry per CDR3 protein. The table has 750,000 to 850,000 distinct CDR3 sequences, roughly 10% seen once. The sequenced sample was blood, either unsorted or a sorted T cell fraction (not recorded which). The receptors originated from a male donor with ankylosing spondylitis.

This rearrangement joins TRBV7-3 to TRBJ2-1; 11 nucleotides agree with TRBD2. The CDR3 covers 16 residues. CDR1 and CDR2 from the germline V gene are SGHTA and FQGTGA. With V trimmed by 0 bases and J by 6 bases, 4 bases remained unmatched. CDR3 loop: CASSLTGLAGGNEQFF. CDR3 nucleotides: TGTGCCAGCAGCTTAACGGGGCTAGCGGGGGGCAATGAGCAGTTCTTC.

This clonotype has only a few counts. V usage is TRBV6-5 and J usage is TRBJ2-3, with TRBD2 matching 12 bases. This CDR3 has 16 residues. The germline V gene encodes CDR1 MNHEY and CDR2 SVGAGI. Trimming cost V 4 bases and J 4 bases; bases outside gene matches: 6. The CDR3 nucleotides read TGTGCCAGCAGTTCCGGACTAGCGGGAAGAGCAGATACGCAGTATTTT. Protein product: CASSSGLAGRADTQYF.

V usage is TRBV6-6 and J usage is TRBJ2-7; weak D call: TRBD1 (6 bases). Germline CDR1 MNHNY, CDR2 SVGAGI (reference sequence). CDR3 length: 13 residues. V was shortened by 6 bases and J by 6 bases, with 15 bases between the two germline ends. The CDR3 DNA reads as TGTGCCAGCAGCCTGACGGACAGAGCCGAGCAGTACTTC. It codes for CASSLTDRAEQYF.

This clonotype occurred a few times. The chain couples TRBV27 to TRBJ1-1; D gene ambiguous. Trimming cost V 5 bases and J 4 bases, with 11 bases left between them. Per germline, CDR1 MNHEY and CDR2 SMNVEV (reference sequence). The CDR3 runs 13 residues. CDR3: CASSIDHGTEAFF. CDR3 nucleotides: TGTGCCAGCAGTATCGACCATGGCACTGAAGCTTTCTTT.

The chain has TRBV5-1 and TRBJ2-1; TRBD1 matches at 7 bases. The CDR3 is 15 residues long. In germline, CDR1 is SGHRS, CDR2 YFSETQ. After removal of 3 bases from V and 3 bases from J, the junction contained 6 bases not matched to a gene. The DNA of the CDR3 is TGCGCCAGCAGCTCCGGGACAGCAGGCTACAATGAGCAGTTCTTC. Translating gives CASSSGTAGYNEQFF. Supplemented by reference TRBV5-1 and TRBJ2-1, the full variable domain reads KAGVTQTPRYLIKTRGQQVTLSCSPISGHRSVSWYQQTPGQGLQFLFEYFSETQRNKGNFPGRFSGRQFSNSRSEMNVSTLELGDSALYLCASSSGTAGYNEQFFGPGTRLTVL.

This clonotype was seen at least ten times. V and J are TRBV20-1 and TRBJ2-1; no reliable D call. V dropped 0 bases and J dropped 6 bases, with 18 bases sitting between them. CDR3 length equals 16 residues. Germline assignment: CDR1 DFQATT and CDR2 SNEGSKA (reference sequence). In DNA, the CDR3 is TGCAGTGCTAGAGATCCGTTGCGGACCTCCGGCAATGAGCAGTTCTTC. The encoded protein is CSARDPLRTSGNEQFF.

With regard to this clonotype: A much larger clone sits a single nucleotide away, making a read error possible. The rearrangement links TRBV7-2 to TRBJ2-3; 8 positions match TRBD2. The CDR3 is made up of 14 amino acids. Germline V lookup: CDR1 SGHTA, CDR2 FQGNSA. The CDR3 region has the DNA TGTGCCAGCAGCTCAGCGGGAGATACAGATACGCAGGATTTT. It encodes CASSSAGDTDTQDF.

In its sample, this clonotype was seen a few times. The CDR3 is CASGRDKYTGELFF. CDR3 sequence (DNA): TGTGCTAGTGGACGGGACAAGTACACCGGGGAGCTGTTTTTT. V gene TRBV12-5 combines with J gene TRBJ2-2, with D possibly matching TRBD1 (6 bases). Trimming removed 6 bases at V and 3 bases at J, with 11 bases between. The CDR3 extends over 14 amino acids. CDR1 LGHNT and CDR2 FRNRAP come from the germline V gene.

J is TRBJ2-1 and V is TRBV20-1, with D unresolved. CDR1 DFQATT and CDR2 SNEGSKA come from the germline V gene (reference sequence). The CDR3 extends over 14 amino acids. V was pared by 3 bases and J by 0 bases, with 9 bases between. The CDR3 DNA reads TGCAGTGCTAGTAGGCAGGCCTCCTACAATGAGCAGTTCTTC. This sequence encodes CSASRQASYNEQFF.

At least ten counts were recorded for this clonotype. The chain employs TRBV7-2 and TRBJ1-2, with 9 positions matching TRBD1. This CDR3 has 15 residues. Looked up from germline, CDR1 is SGHTA and CDR2 is FQGNSA. V shed 4 bases, J shed 4 bases, and the junction held 7 bases outside the gene matches. The CDR3 here is CASSSGQGLGYGYTF. The DNA for the CDR3 is TGTGCCAGCAGCTCTGGACAGGGGTTGGGCTATGGCTACACCTTC. Looking up the rest from reference TRBV7-2 and TRBJ1-2 gives the full variable domain: GAGVSQSPSNKVTEKGKDVELRCDPISGHTALYWYRQSLGQGLEFLIYFQGNSAPDKSGLPSDRFSAERTGGSVSTLTIQRTQQEDSAVYLCASSSGQGLGYGYTFGSGTRLTVV.

The V and J genes are TRBV30 and TRBJ1-1; D remains ambiguous. V gave up 5 bases and J gave up 2 bases, with 15 bases separating them. This CDR3 spans 14 amino acids. From germline, CDR1 is GTSNPN and CDR2 SVGIG (reference sequence). CDR3 residues: CAWYPPNSNTEAFF. As DNA, the CDR3 is TGTGCCTGGTACCCCCCGAACAGCAACACTGAAGCTTTCTTT.

V usage is TRBV18 and J usage is TRBJ1-1; 7 bases line up with TRBD1. The CDR3 totals 13 residues. V was clipped by 6 bases and J by 5 bases; unmatched bases: 6. Looked up from germline, CDR1 is KGHSH and CDR2 is LQKENI. The chain's CDR3 is CASSRDSGTEAFF. The CDR3 coding sequence is TGTGCCAGCTCGCGGGACAGTGGGACTGAAGCTTTCTTT.

This clonotype was detected ten times or more. The J gene is TRBJ2-7, the V gene TRBV29-1; D is unresolved. From germline, CDR1 is SQVTM and CDR2 ANQGSEA. This CDR3 region has 12 residues. Trimming removed 7 bases from V and 2 bases from J, with 12 bases in between. CDR3 nucleotides: TGCAGCGGTTGGTCCCCCCCCTACGAGCAGTACTTC. Its translation is CSGWSPPYEQYF.

V usage is TRBV25-1 and J usage is TRBJ2-3, with D hard to call. From germline, CDR1 is MGHDK and CDR2 SYGVNS. V dropped 3 bases and J dropped 9 bases, with 7 bases sitting between them. The CDR3 consists of 11 residues. The CDR3 nucleotides read TGTGCCAGCAGTGACTTTCAGACGCAGTATTTT. Translated: CASSDFQTQYF. The full variable domain, its missing parts supplied by reference TRBV25-1 and TRBJ2-3, is EADIYQTPRYLVIGTGKKITLECSQTMGHDKMYWYQQDPGMELHLIHYSYGVNSTEKGDLSSESTVSRIRTEHFPLTLESARPSHTSQYLCASSDFQTQYFGPGTRLTVL.

This clonotype occurred a few times. The chain is built from TRBV5-1 and TRBJ2-1; 8 bases line up with TRBD2. The CDR3 has 16 amino acids. Germline V gives CDR1 SGHRS, CDR2 YFSETQ. With 0 bases clipped from V and 2 bases from J, the junction kept 4 bases outside the gene matches. This CDR3 is CASSLGAGVPYNEQFF. CDR3 in DNA: TGCGCCAGCAGCTTGGGAGCGGGGGTTCCCTACAATGAGCAGTTCTTC.

This chain joins TRBV27 and TRBJ2-2, with 8 positions matching TRBD2. The junction had 4 bases not matched to a gene; V was cut back by 7 bases and J by 3 bases. This CDR3 has 14 residues. Germline CDR1 reads MNHEY; CDR2 reads SMNVEV (reference sequence). Here the CDR3 DNA reads TGTGCCAGCAAACGGGGGGGAGACACCGGGGAGCTGTTTTTT. This translates into CASKRGGDTGELFF.

Only a few counts were recorded for this clonotype. The genes are TRBV5-1 and TRBJ2-1, with TRBD2 matching 13 bases. The germline CDR1 and CDR2 sequences are SGHRS and YFSETQ. V shed 4 bases, J shed 10 bases, and the junction held 14 bases outside the gene matches. The CDR3 runs to 17 residues. CDR3 sequence: CASSRRTSGLAGEEQFF. In DNA, the CDR3 is TGCGCCAGCAGCCGAAGGACATCAGGACTAGCGGGGGAAGAGCAGTTCTTC.

This clonotype was observed a few times. The chain has TRBV5-6 and TRBJ1-2; D not certain. This CDR3 is built from 13 residues. V dropped 5 bases and J dropped 7 bases, with 15 bases sitting between them. Germline V gene sequence: CDR1 SGHDT, CDR2 YYEEEE. CDR3 residues: CASRYRADLGYTF. The CDR3 region has the DNA TGTGCCAGCAGATACCGGGCGGACCTTGGCTACACCTTC.

This clonotype was counted many times. This sequence joins TRBV12-3 or TRBV12-4 and TRBJ1-1; D is possibly TRBD1 (6 bases). This CDR3 comprises 13 residues. The germline V and J ends were trimmed by 6 bases and 4 bases, with 12 bases remaining between them. This chain's CDR3 is CASRSTGFTEAFF. Written as DNA, the CDR3 is TGTGCCAGCAGAAGCACAGGGTTCACTGAAGCTTTCTTT.

This clonotype was seen at least ten times. The rearrangement uses TRBV5-1 and TRBJ2-6, with D perhaps TRBD1 (5 bases). Per the germline V gene, CDR1 is SGHRS and CDR2 is YFSETQ. The CDR3 has 16 residues. Trimming left V 2 bases short and J 2 bases short, with 11 bases between. CDR3 bases: TGCGCCAGCAGCTTAGACAGCTCAGCTGGGGCCAACGTCCTGACTTTC. The encoded protein is CASSLDSSAGANVLTF.

This clonotype was observed a few times. This chain uses TRBV5-1 with TRBJ2-7; D gene ambiguous. The CDR3 contains 13 residues. The germline V and J ends were trimmed by 0 bases and 6 bases, with 10 bases remaining between them. Germline CDR1 is SGHRS and CDR2 is YFSETQ. The CDR3 DNA follows: TGCGCCAGCAGCTTGGGTTTGGACGGCGAGCAGTACTTC. It codes for CASSLGLDGEQYF. Full variable domain (remainder filled in from reference TRBV5-1 and TRBJ2-7): KAGVTQTPRYLIKTRGQQVTLSCSPISGHRSVSWYQQTPGQGLQFLFEYFSETQRNKGNFPGRFSGRQFSNSRSEMNVSTLELGDSALYLCASSLGLDGEQYFGPGTRLTVT.

This clonotype occurred a few times. The rearrangement joins TRBV20-1 to TRBJ2-1; D is perhaps TRBD2 (6 bases). The CDR3 spans 14 residues. The germline CDR1 and CDR2 sequences are DFQATT and SNEGSKA (reference sequence). Trimming shortened V by 5 bases and J by 4 bases, and 15 bases separated the two germline ends. The CDR3 protein is CSAGGGNQYNEQFF. CDR3 nucleotides: TGCAGTGCTGGTGGGGGGAACCAATACAATGAGCAGTTCTTC.

The CDR3 nucleotides read TGTGCCAGCAGCCGACAGAGATTCTATGGCTACACCTTC. Amino acid sequence: CASSRQRFYGYTF. The chain couples TRBV6-1 to TRBJ1-2; a weak D match, TRBD1 (5 bases). Germline loops: CDR1 MNHNS, CDR2 SASEGT. Trimming took 6 bases from V and 4 from J, leaving 12 bases between them. The CDR3 length is 13 residues.

In its sample, this clonotype was seen a few times. The genes are TRBV6-1 and TRBJ2-3; D unclear. Per germline, CDR1 MNHNS and CDR2 SASEGT. Trimming stripped 7 bases from V and 6 bases from J, with 14 bases between. This CDR3 is 13 amino acids long. This CDR3 reads CASISLSRDTQYF. In nucleotides, the CDR3 is TGTGCCAGCATATCACTTTCTAGGGATACGCAGTATTTT.

The DNA for the CDR3 is TGTGCCCAGAGACCGTCGGGGGTAGAGACCCAGTACTTC. This gives the protein CAQRPSGVETQYF. The chain employs TRBV30 and TRBJ2-5; TRBD2 might be the D (6 bases). This CDR3 region has 13 residues. The germline V gene encodes CDR1 GTSNPN and CDR2 SVGIG (reference sequence). Deletions cut 8 bases from V and 4 bases from J, with 17 bases between.

The CDR3 DNA is TGTGCCAGCAGCTTGCCTAGCGGGAGTGATACGCAGTATTTT. This encodes CASSLPSGSDTQYF. The chain combines TRBV5-5 with TRBJ2-3, with TRBD2 matching over 10 bases. Germline V gives CDR1 SGHKS, CDR2 YYEKEE (reference sequence). V dropped 1 base and J dropped 6; count of bases not matched to a gene: 2. There are 14 residues in the CDR3.

The chain links TRBV6-2 or TRBV6-3 to TRBJ2-5, with D possibly TRBD2 on 6 matching bases. CDR3 size: 14 residues. The germline V gene has CDR1 MNHEY and CDR2 SVGEGT. Trimming stripped 7 bases from V and 4 bases from J, with 16 bases between. The CDR3 region has the DNA TGTGCCAGCATCTCTTACGGGACTGGAGAGACCCAGTACTTC. Translated, it gives CASISYGTGETQYF.